This entry describes one TCR beta chain. Its antigen remains unidentified. This specimen belongs to a study of radiation and T cells in renal cell carcinoma. This CDR3 is 13 amino acids long. CDR1 LNHDA and CDR2 SQIVND come from the germline V gene (reference sequence). V was cut by 3 bases and J by 7 bases, with 10 bases left in between. General study results and limits: Top tumor clonotypes rose in blood 2 weeks post-radiation, then contracted.

Noted time point: blood 2 weeks post-SBRT. As for treatment: 15 Gy SBRT to primary tumor, nephrectomy 4 weeks later. After SBRT, blood was collected at 2 and 4 weeks, plus baseline. Only in-frame clones appear in the TCRdb table, and some are missing; sequencing was by immunoSEQ multiplex PCR. Of around 75,000 clones in the sample, over 80% are singletons; the top ten hold nearly 6%. This TCR was sampled from a man in his fifties or sixties with renal cell carcinoma. This sequence joins TRBV19 and TRBJ2-1; D may be TRBD2 (6 bases). This material consisted of blood, taken from a patient whose treatment included radiotherapy and nephrectomy. In DNA form, the CDR3 reads TGTGCCAGTAGTATCCGGGGGTGGAATGAGCAGTTCTTC. It yields the protein CASSIRGWNEQFF.